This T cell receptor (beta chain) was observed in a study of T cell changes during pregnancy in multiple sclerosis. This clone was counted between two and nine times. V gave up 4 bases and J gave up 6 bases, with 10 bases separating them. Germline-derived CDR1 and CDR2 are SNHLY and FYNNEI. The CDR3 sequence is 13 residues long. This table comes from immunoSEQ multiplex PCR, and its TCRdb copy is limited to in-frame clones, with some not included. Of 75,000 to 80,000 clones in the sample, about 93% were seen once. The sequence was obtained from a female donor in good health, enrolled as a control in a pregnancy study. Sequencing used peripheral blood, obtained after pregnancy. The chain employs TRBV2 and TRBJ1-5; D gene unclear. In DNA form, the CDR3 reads TGTGCCAGCAGTGGTCCCTCGGGTCAGCCCCAGCATTTT. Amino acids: CASSGPSGQPQHF.